These 18 T cell receptor beta chains were sequenced from one sample in a study of T cell responses to AZD1222 COVID-19 vaccine. Sequencing used immunoSEQ multiplex PCR; TCRdb keeps in-frame clones, though not all of them. Of 100,000 to 150,000 clones in the sample, more than 75% were seen once. The sample was peripheral blood, taken on day 0 of AZD1222 vaccination. These receptors all come from an adult in good health.

The chain has TRBV5-6 and TRBJ2-7; the D call may be TRBD1 or TRBD2 (5 bases each). V dropped 2 bases and J dropped 6 bases, with 15 bases sitting between them. The CDR3 loop spans 14 amino acids. Per germline, CDR1 SGHDT and CDR2 YYEEEE. The CDR3 is CASSLRDGGGEQYF. CDR3 DNA sequence: TGTGCCAGCAGCTTACGGGACGGAGGTGGCGAGCAGTACTTC.

This chain links TRBV15 with TRBJ1-6, with D hard to call. The CDR3 totals 13 residues. Trimming left V 3 bases short and J 8 bases short, with 8 bases between. Germline lookup yields CDR1 LNHNV and CDR2 YYDKDF (reference sequence). The CDR3 reads CATSSRTDSPLHF. The CDR3 DNA reads TGTGCCACCAGCAGCCGTACAGATTCACCCCTCCACTTT.

The chain links TRBV24-1 to TRBJ2-4; no reliable D call. Germline V CDR1 and CDR2: KGHDR, SFDVKD. The CDR3 is made up of 15 amino acids. V lost 2 bases, J lost 9 bases, and 16 bases lay in between. CDR3 sequence reads: CATSDSGPRKGIQYF. The DNA for the CDR3 is TGTGCCACCAGTGATTCGGGTCCGAGAAAAGGCATTCAGTACTTC.

V gene TRBV27 combines with J gene TRBJ2-7, with D perhaps matching TRBD2 (5 bases). The V end lost 6 bases, the J end lost 5 bases, and 20 bases lay between the germline ends. Per germline, CDR1 MNHEY and CDR2 SMNVEV (reference sequence). The CDR3 spans 15 residues. The CDR3 loop is CASRALEREKDEQYF. The CDR3 DNA is TGTGCCAGCAGGGCCCTGGAACGGGAAAAAGACGAGCAGTACTTC.

The V gene is TRBV5-6, the J gene TRBJ2-1, with TRBD1 matching over 7 bases. The CDR3 is made up of 15 amino acids. Losses at the gene ends were 3 bases for V and 6 bases for J; bases not matched to a gene: 9. CDR1 and CDR2 (germline): SGHDT, YYEEEE. The CDR3 sequence is CASSSDRVYPNEQFF. The DNA for the CDR3 is TGTGCCAGCAGCTCCGACAGGGTATATCCCAATGAGCAGTTCTTC.

V usage is TRBV6-6 and J usage is TRBJ1-2, with D maybe TRBD1 (5 bases). The CDR3 spans 16 residues. Germline V gives CDR1 MNHNY, CDR2 SVGAGI (reference sequence). Trimming pared 0 bases from V and 8 bases from J, leaving 19 bases between. For the CDR3, the DNA is TGTGCCAGCAGTTACTCGAATGGGGGAAGATCCAAGGGCTACACCTTC. It specifies CASSYSNGGRSKGYTF.

This chain joins TRBV4-3 and TRBJ2-7, with D perhaps TRBD1 or TRBD2 (6 bases each). CDR3 size: 15 residues. From germline, CDR1 is LGHNA and CDR2 YSLEER. V lost 0 bases to trimming and J lost 3 bases, with 12 bases between them. CDR3 region: CASSQDWGDNYEQYF. The CDR3 region has the DNA TGCGCCAGCAGCCAAGATTGGGGGGACAACTACGAGCAGTACTTC.

This clone was recorded a few times. J is TRBJ2-7 and V is TRBV11-2; a possible D gene is TRBD1 (6 bases). This CDR3 comprises 14 residues. Germline V lookup: CDR1 SGHAT, CDR2 FQNNGV. V was cut by 6 bases and J by 4 bases, with 16 bases left in between. In DNA, the CDR3 is TGTGCCAGCAGTAAAAACAGGGTGCTATACGAGCAGTACTTC. Protein: CASSKNRVLYEQYF.

The chain combines TRBV15 with TRBJ2-3; the D is unclear. V was trimmed by 0 bases and J by 0 bases, leaving 10 bases between them. The CDR3 extends over 16 amino acids. From germline, CDR1 is LNHNV and CDR2 YYDKDF (reference sequence). Here the CDR3 DNA reads TGTGCCACCAGCAGAGAACAAGTCCCTAGCACAGATACGCAGTATTTT. This encodes CATSREQVPSTDTQYF. The full variable domain, rest sourced from reference TRBV15 and TRBJ2-3, is DAMVIQNPRYQVTQFGKPVTLSCSQTLNHNVMYWYQQKSSQAPKLLFHYYDKDFNNEADTPDNFQSRRPNTSFCFLDIRSPGLGDTAMYLCATSREQVPSTDTQYFGPGTRLTVL.

The chain joins TRBV10-3 to TRBJ2-3, with D maybe TRBD2 (7 bases). This CDR3 spans 15 amino acids. The germline CDR1 and CDR2 sequences are ENHRY and SYGVKD. The V end was cut by 1 base, the J end by 5 bases, with 13 bases between. CDR3 residues: CAISEYRGAQDTQYF. CDR3 DNA sequence: TGTGCCATCAGTGAGTACCGGGGGGCCCAAGATACGCAGTATTTT.

This rearrangement joins TRBV19 to TRBJ2-7, with 8 bases matching TRBD1. The V and J ends lost 3 bases and 8 bases, in that order; junction bases with no gene match: 3. The CDR3 has 12 amino acids. The germline V gene has CDR1 LNHDA and CDR2 SQIVND (reference sequence). The CDR3 nucleotides read TGTGCCAGTAGTATCGGACAGGGTAAGCAGTACTTC. Translated, it gives CASSIGQGKQYF.

This chain uses TRBV19 with TRBJ2-3; 8 nucleotides match TRBD2. Germline V gene sequence: CDR1 LNHDA, CDR2 SQIVND (reference sequence). This CDR3 contains 15 residues. V lost 10 bases, J lost 4 bases, and 13 bases stayed unmatched. The CDR3 spells CATSHPGLVADTQYF. CDR3 coding DNA: TGTGCCACTTCGCACCCGGGACTAGTGGCAGATACGCAGTATTTT. Full variable domain (outside the CDR3, taken from reference TRBV19 and TRBJ2-3): DGGITQSPKYLFRKEGQNVTLSCEQNLNHDAMYWYRQDPGQGLRLIYYSQIVNDFQKGDIAEGYSVSREKKESFPLTVTSAQKNPTAFYLCATSHPGLVADTQYFGPGTRLTVL.

The genes are TRBV14 and TRBJ1-1; no reliable D call. Germline-derived CDR1 and CDR2 are SGHDN and FVKESK. The V and J ends lost 0 bases and 3 bases respectively, with 5 bases between them. The CDR3 runs to 13 residues. The CDR3 is CASSQDLDTEAFF. CDR3 bases: TGTGCCAGCAGCCAAGATCTCGACACTGAAGCTTTCTTT.

The J gene is TRBJ1-4, the V gene TRBV7-9; D might be TRBD1 (5 bases). The CDR3 extends over 14 amino acids. Trimming stripped 0 bases from V and 3 bases from J, with 5 bases between. From germline, CDR1 is SEHNR and CDR2 FQNEAQ (reference sequence). The CDR3 region has the DNA TGTGCCAGCAGCTTAGCGGGGGCTAATGAAAAACTGTTTTTT. This codes for CASSLAGANEKLFF.

The chain joins TRBV7-8 to TRBJ1-3; the D is unclear. The CDR3 runs 13 residues. The ends were cut back, 3 bases at V and 8 bases at J, with 11 bases in the middle. Germline V gene sequence: CDR1 SGHVS, CDR2 FQNEAQ. In DNA form, the CDR3 reads TGTGCCAGCAGCTTCCCTGGCGGAGACACCATATATTTT. It codes for CASSFPGGDTIYF.

The V call is TRBV10-3, the J call TRBJ2-1, with 11 bases identical to TRBD2. In germline, CDR1 is ENHRY, CDR2 SYGVKD. CDR3 length: 16 residues. The ends lost 3 bases at V and 7 bases at J; junction bases unmatched: 8. DNA of the CDR3: TGTGCCATCAGTGATGTAGCGGGGGGGCAGGGTAATGAGCAGTTCTTC. This codes for CAISDVAGGQGNEQFF.

The CDR3 is CALGPLYHEQYF. The CDR3 bases are TGTGCCCTCGGACCTCTGTATCACGAGCAGTACTTC. The J gene is TRBJ2-7, the V gene TRBV7-9; D gene ambiguous. Trimming cost V 11 bases and J 5 bases, with 16 bases left between them. Germline V gene sequence: CDR1 SEHNR, CDR2 FQNEAQ (reference sequence). The CDR3 is 12 residues long.

The rearrangement links TRBV7-9 to TRBJ1-2; D uncertain. The CDR3 length is 14 residues. Germline V gene sequence: CDR1 SEHNR, CDR2 FQNEAQ (reference sequence). Between the trimmed V and J ends, which lost 0 bases and 10 bases, there was a span of 15 bases. CDR3 sequence reads: CASSLAAAIRDYTF. CDR3 sequence (DNA): TGTGCCAGCAGCTTAGCTGCGGCTATACGGGACTACACCTTC.